This T cell receptor beta chain is drawn from a study of blood T cells in healthy people across ages (dated by TCRdb to the mid-2010s). Concerning the study at large: In model experiments, roughly one uniquely barcoded TCR beta cDNA molecule per two T cells was captured by template switching. To track age-related changes in TCR beta repertoire diversity, the study relied on deep sequencing normalized with unique cDNA molecular identifiers. The donors were split into four age groups: young (average 16 years), middle-aged (nearly 40), aged (roughly 60) and long-lived (about 82). To avoid experimental bias, donors of different ages were spread randomly across the sequencing lanes. Two additional independent replicas of 1 million unique cDNA reads from the same blood draw were analyzed for two donors (one aged 18 to 29 and one aged 80 or older).

The CDR3 starts with the cysteine, ends with the phenylalanine, and has 14 residues. The entry retains the CDR3 DNA only, 42 bases that are in frame from base 1. Trimming costs V 10 bases and J 4 bases, and their ends lie 18 bases apart. The germline V gene (reference sequence) sets CDR1 to LNHDA and CDR2 to SQIVND. Receptor amplification or capture employed 5' RACE. Sequenced using an Illumina HiSeq 2500. A second PCR of about 7 to 12 cycles was run with a J-beta primer mix and a sample-barcoded 5' primer. Each TCR beta cDNA molecule received a unique molecular identifier from a template-switch 5' adaptor carrying 12 random nucleotides. Each sample yielded at least 2.5 million CDR3-containing paired-end reads. First-strand cDNA synthesis was performed from all RNA using the Mint cDNA synthesis kit, with priming by a TRBC-specific oligonucleotide. Following uracil-DNA glycosylase treatment, a first 18-cycle PCR with universal primers M1SS and BC2_uni_R was performed on all cDNA. Per the original workflow: For normalization, 1 million high-quality reads were randomly selected from each sample, with every read carrying a distinct molecular identifier. Reads sharing molecular identifiers were discarded rather than binned into consensus sequences. MiTCR, set to a Q25 quality threshold and the strictest error-elimination algorithm, was used for CDR3 identification, clonotype clustering and error correction. A nonparametric unseen species model using Euler transformation provided a lower-bound estimate of total TCR beta diversity. Through fastp at Q25 and MiXCR, TCRdb rebuilt clones from the public reads, retaining in-frame beta chains. Rows matching on CDR3 protein sequence are summarized as one entry with the most common DNA and genes. The V and J calls reflect TCRdb's pipeline rather than the authors' work. Present in this sample are 1.5 million to 2 million distinct CDR3 sequences, 28% of which were seen just once. Roughly 8% of the sample lies in the top ten.

This clonotype occurred a few times. Its antigen specificity is not known. No base-level quality is on record; no much larger clone is a single base apart. Systemically healthy Caucasian individuals from Russia, over 30 in total and aged about 6 to 90 years, were included as donors. Approximately 9.3 milliliters of peripheral blood were collected from each donor into EDTA-treated Vacutainer tubes. Ficoll-Paque density-gradient centrifugation was used to isolate PBMCs, with at least 6 million per sample. Trizol reagent was used to extract total RNA from PBMCs, with at least 6 micrograms per sample. The percentages of naive CD45RAhigh/CD27high T cells were determined by flow cytometry on a PBMC aliquot from every donor. General findings and caveats noted by the study authors: The CMV infection status of donors was not known, potentially confounding age-related changes in expanded clonotypes. The long-lived group showed more naive CD4+ T cells, fewer expanded clones and increased TCR diversity than the aged group, suggesting age selection. A strong correlation was found between observed TCR beta diversity and the percentage of naive T cells measured by flow cytometry. Total diversity estimates from one million sequenced T cells were considered lower bounds and underestimates. As age increased, observed TCR beta diversity per million T cells dropped in a roughly linear way, and a significant reduction was already evident by age 40. Because profiling used bulk unsorted PBMCs, naive and antigen-experienced compartments could not be compared conclusively.

The source of this sequence is a woman in her 30s in good health. The V and J genes are TRBV19 and TRBJ2-3; tentative D gene TRBD2, with 6 bases matching. Sequenced: blood. CDR3 region: CATTAGSTPDTQYF. The nucleotide sequence is given as TGTGCCACCACCGCCGGGAGCACCCCAGATACGCAGTATTTT.